The T cell receptor beta chain described here comes from a study of human T cells and chemical hapten exposure. TCRdb processed the RACE reads anew with MiXCR; each CDR3 protein has one entry. Of about 96,000 distinct CDR3 sequences listed, 7% to 10% are singletons. General study findings and limits: TCRs at high frequency, those above 1 in 1000, did not change with DPC sensitization.

This clonotype was detected ten times or more. The antigen remains undetermined. Time point specified: patch test 2, 6 weeks after DPC sensitization. Treatment given: therapeutic diphenylcyclopropenone sensitization with weekly scalp DPC. It was unfractionated whole blood from which total RNA was extracted. CDR1 MDHEN and CDR2 SYDVKM come from the germline V gene. Between the trimmed V and J ends, which lost 6 bases and 7 bases, there was a span of 10 bases. CDR3 length equals 13 residues. The J gene is TRBJ1-6, the V gene TRBV28; D unresolved. This receptor was identified in a woman aged 40 to 49 with alopecia areata. Some clones in this sample may be carry-over from other donors' samples. Sample: whole blood, taken in connection with sensitization to the hapten diphenylcyclopropenone (DPC). The CDR3 loop is CASRSRPNSPLHF. Here the CDR3 DNA reads TGTGCCAGCAGGTCAAGGCCCAATTCACCCCTCCACTTT.